This passage covers 10 T cell receptor beta chains from one sample sequenced in a study of cytomegalovirus exposure and HLA in healthy donors. The PCR contained 60 Vbeta and 13 Jbeta primers. Data came from immunoSEQ multiplex PCR; TCRdb stores just in-frame clones and leaves some out. Found here are more than 75,000 clones, approximately 90% of them singletons; the top ten hold under 2.5%. The material sequenced was PBMCs. All receptors come from a man between 18 and 35 years old in good health and CMV-seronegative.

The chain recombines TRBV5-6 with TRBJ2-1, with 14 positions matching TRBD2. This CDR3 is 18 amino acids long. V lost 3 bases and J lost 6; bases outside the gene matches: 11. Germline CDR1 is SGHDT and CDR2 is YYEEEE. The CDR3 DNA sequence: TGTGCCAGCAGCTCCAGCAAACAAGGACTAGCGGGAGGCAATGAGCAGTTCTTC. Protein sequence: CASSSSKQGLAGGNEQFF.

The rearrangement links TRBV7-8 to TRBJ1-1; possible D gene TRBD1, 6 bases. Trimming stripped 5 bases from V and 10 bases from J, with 14 bases between. CDR1 SGHVS and CDR2 FQNEAQ come from the germline V gene. This CDR3 contains 12 residues. The CDR3 here is CASSPNREGAFF. The CDR3 nucleotides read TGTGCCAGCAGCCCTAACAGGGAGGGAGCTTTCTTT. The whole variable domain, filled in from reference TRBV7-8 and TRBJ1-1, reads GAGVSQSPRYKVAKRGQDVALRCDPISGHVSLFWYQQALGQGPEFLTYFQNEAQLDKSGLPSDRFFAERPEGSVSTLKIQRTQQEDSAVYLCASSPNREGAFFGQGTRLTVV.

This sequence joins TRBV6-5 and TRBJ1-4, with a weak D call TRBD1 (5 bases). Trimming took 5 bases from V and 8 from J, leaving 12 bases between them. Looked up from germline, CDR1 is MNHEY and CDR2 is SVGAGI. This CDR3 is 13 amino acids long. The CDR3 here is CASSPQEGEKLFF. The CDR3 coding sequence is TGTGCCAGCAGTCCCCAGGAGGGGGAAAAACTGTTTTTT.

This clone was seen a single time. The chain uses TRBV2 and TRBJ2-7, with 7 bases fitting TRBD2. The CDR3 is 13 amino acids. The J segment lost 4 bases and the V segment lost 6 bases, leaving 6 bases of the junction unmatched. Looked up from germline, CDR1 is SNHLY and CDR2 is FYNNEI. The CDR3 coding sequence is TGTGCCAGCAGAGTAGCGGGTCTGTACGAGCAGTACTTC. This codes for CASRVAGLYEQYF.

The chain recombines TRBV6-5 with TRBJ2-5; the D is unclear. The last part of the DNA fits TRBJ2-7 better; the J call may be wrong. CDR1 MNHEY and CDR2 SVGAGI come from the germline V gene. The CDR3 runs 13 residues. The CDR3: CASSSLEAYEQYF. CDR3 DNA: TGTGCCAGCAGTTCCTTAGAAGCCTACGAGCAGTACTTC.

The V call is TRBV9, the J call TRBJ1-5, with 7 bases that match TRBD1. The CDR3 runs 15 residues. V shed 0 bases, J shed 4 bases, and the junction held 4 bases outside the gene matches. CDR1 and CDR2 (germline): SGDLS, YYNGEE. In DNA, the CDR3 is TGTGCCAGCAGCGTAGCGGGACAGCCAAATCAGCCCCAGCATTTT. This translates into CASSVAGQPNQPQHF. Supplemented by reference TRBV9 and TRBJ1-5, the full variable domain reads DSGVTQTPKHLITATGQRVTLRCSPRSGDLSVYWYQQSLDQGLQFLIQYYNGEERAKGNILERFSAQQFPDLHSELNLSSLELGDSALYFCASSVAGQPNQPQHFGDGTRLSIL.

The chain links TRBV27 to TRBJ2-7; 7 nucleotides match TRBD1. The CDR3 covers 13 residues. Germline CDR1 reads MNHEY; CDR2 reads SMNVEV (reference sequence). With V trimmed by 3 bases and J by 4 bases, 3 bases remained unmatched. DNA for the CDR3: TGTGCCAGCAGTTTGACAGGGCAATACGAGCAGTACTTC. Translated: CASSLTGQYEQYF.

This sequence joins TRBV7-9 and TRBJ2-4; weak D call: TRBD2 (5 bases). Germline assignment: CDR1 SEHNR and CDR2 FQNEAQ (reference sequence). CDR3 length equals 13 residues. V gave up 2 bases and J gave up 6 bases, with 8 bases separating them. CDR3 sequence reads: CASSLYLANIQYF. The DNA for the CDR3 is TGTGCCAGCAGCTTATACCTAGCAAACATTCAGTACTTC.

As concerns this clone: Additional DNA sequences in this sample encode the identical CDR3. The rearrangement joins TRBV2 to TRBJ1-5, with 7 bases identical to TRBD1. This CDR3 is 14 amino acids long. J was trimmed by 2 bases and V by 4 bases; bases with no gene match: 2. Germline CDR1 is SNHLY and CDR2 is FYNNEI. The chain's CDR3 is CASSGGTGNQPQHF. CDR3 nucleotide sequence: TGTGCCAGCAGTGGAGGGACAGGCAATCAGCCCCAGCATTTT.

The chain recombines TRBV5-6 with TRBJ2-1; 14 nucleotides match TRBD2. There are 16 residues in the CDR3. Per germline, CDR1 SGHDT and CDR2 YYEEEE. The trim removed 5 bases at V and 5 bases at J, leaving 6 bases unmatched. DNA of the CDR3: TGTGCCAGCAGTTTTCCGGGACTAGCGGGAGACAATGAGCAGTTCTTC. It codes for CASSFPGLAGDNEQFF.